This T cell receptor (beta chain) emerged from a study of blood T cell repertoires in COVID-19. Per the study methods: Estimation of nucleated cell counts relied on the amplification of reference gene primers. Data came from immunoSEQ multiplex PCR; TCRdb stores just in-frame clones and leaves some out. That table gives V, J and clone size, and the DNA gave D and trimming. The repertoire holds more than 200,000 clones, with 87% as singletons. The V segment lost 3 bases and the J segment 6 bases; nucleotides outside the gene matches: 2. The CDR3 totals 13 residues. This chain connects TRBV12-3 or TRBV12-4 to TRBJ2-3; 8 bases map to TRBD1. This clonotype was sampled from a woman in her twenties or thirties with acute COVID-19. The sample taken for sequencing was PBMCs or T cells enriched from blood (not recorded which). CDR3 residues: CASSLTGADTQYF. For the CDR3, the DNA is TGTGCCAGCAGTTTGACAGGGGCCGATACGCAGTATTTT.